These 7 T cell receptor beta chains share one sample of origin, sequenced in a study of PD-1 blockade in classical Hodgkin lymphoma. Sequenced by immunoSEQ multiplex PCR; TCRdb stores in-frame clones only, minus some. The sample shows almost 100,000 clones, just under 95% of them seen only once. After autologous stem cell transplantation all patients relapsed, and prior brentuximab vedotin exposure differed between cohorts. Sequencing was performed on peripheral blood mononuclear cells (PBMCs), taken at baseline. Receptor source: a human donor with classical Hodgkin lymphoma.

The chain carries TRBV4-2 and TRBJ2-7; D might be TRBD1 (7 bases). Germline CDR1 and CDR2: LGHNA and YNFKEQ. This CDR3 spans 17 amino acids. V was shortened by 0 bases and J by 3 bases, with 18 bases between the two germline ends. In DNA form, the CDR3 reads TGTGCCAGCAGCCAAGAGGAGGGGACAGCCCAAGGCTACGAGCAGTACTTC. It specifies CASSQEEGTAQGYEQYF.

The chain couples TRBV9 to TRBJ1-2, with D perhaps matching TRBD1 (5 bases). CDR3 length: 17 amino acids. Between the trimmed V and J ends, which lost 4 bases and 8 bases, there was a span of 27 bases. Germline loops: CDR1 SGDLS, CDR2 YYNGEE. CDR3 sequence: CASSPNPRGDLAGGYTF. For the CDR3, the DNA is TGTGCCAGCAGCCCTAATCCGCGGGGCGACTTAGCGGGAGGCTACACCTTC.

V usage is TRBV27 and J usage is TRBJ1-1; D may be TRBD1 (5 bases). Germline lookup yields CDR1 MNHEY and CDR2 SMNVEV (reference sequence). The CDR3 has 14 residues. Trimming left V 1 base short and J 2 bases short, with 8 bases between. In DNA form, the CDR3 reads TGTGCCAGCAGTTTATGGGGGGTAAACACTGAAGCTTTCTTT. Amino acids: CASSLWGVNTEAFF.

CDR3 nucleotide sequence: TGTGCCAGCAGCCTGCAGAAAGAGACCCAGTACTTC. Translating it yields CASSLQKETQYF. The chain couples TRBV6-6 to TRBJ2-5; no clear D. Trimming took 6 bases from V and 3 from J, leaving 8 bases between them. CDR3 length: 12 residues. Looked up from germline, CDR1 is MNHNY and CDR2 is SVGAGI (reference sequence).

V is TRBV4-2 and J is TRBJ2-2, with TRBD2 identical over 8 bases. V shed 0 bases and J 6 bases; nucleotides not matched to a gene: 6. This CDR3 has 16 amino acids. In germline, CDR1 is LGHNA, CDR2 YNFKEQ. This CDR3 reads CASSQDNPGGAGELFF. DNA for the CDR3: TGTGCCAGCAGCCAAGATAACCCGGGAGGGGCCGGGGAGCTGTTTTTT.

Worth noting for this clone: The same CDR3 also results from other DNA sequences found in this sample. CDR3 in amino acids: CASSRSGRSYNEQFF. The CDR3 coding sequence is TGTGCCAGCAGCCGGAGCGGGAGGTCCTACAATGAGCAGTTCTTC. The chain couples TRBV27 to TRBJ2-1; 9 bases are shared with TRBD2. Germline V gene lookup returns CDR1 MNHEY and CDR2 SMNVEV (reference sequence). V shed 6 bases and J 1 base; nucleotides not matched to a gene: 4. The CDR3 has 15 amino acids.

The genes are TRBV11-2 and TRBJ1-5, with 7 bases lining up with TRBD1. Germline CDR1 is SGHAT and CDR2 is FQNNGV. V gave up 1 base and J gave up 3 bases; unmatched junction bases: 3. This CDR3 spans 15 amino acids. The CDR3 coding sequence is TGTGCCAGCAGCTTAGGAGGGGGCGACAATCAGCCCCAGCATTTT. It translates to CASSLGGGDNQPQHF.